Listed below are T cell receptor beta chains from one sample, sequenced in a study of CD8 T cells in Susac syndrome. TCRdb called the immunoSEQ multiplex PCR reads again in MiXCR, with one record for every CDR3 protein. Among some 300,000 distinct CDR3 sequences listed, 75% to 85% were seen once. The specimen sequenced was CD8+ T cells from PBMCs. These receptors originate from a human donor with multiple sclerosis. Both conserved end residues are part of each CDR3. Each record gives: clone size, D gene, J gene, V gene, CDR3 protein. The D gene is left open where the match is weak. Clone size appears in some rows only: once, few, many, or a class for an expanded clone.

size: .
D: .
J: TRBJ1-1
V: TRBV21-1
CDR3: CASSAPDLGPQRGAFF

size: .
D: .
J: TRBJ2-3
V: TRBV7-8
CDR3: CASSEVVGTDTQYF

size: .
D: .
J: TRBJ2-2
V: TRBV7-3
CDR3: CASSLPAQAGELFF

size: .
D: .
J: TRBJ2-1
V: TRBV7-9
CDR3: CASSLEGVEQFF

size: .
D: .
J: TRBJ2-3
V: TRBV25-1
CDR3: CASSELGDYADTQYF

size: .
D: TRBD2
J: TRBJ2-1
V: TRBV7-9
CDR3: CASSFSLAGVMFF

size: .
D: .
J: TRBJ2-7
V: TRBV11-2
CDR3: CASSLDGAGRVEQYF

size: .
D: .
J: TRBJ1-1
V: TRBV28
CDR3: CASSLGSIGTEAFF

size: .
D: TRBD2
J: TRBJ2-7
V: TRBV10-2
CDR3: CASSEGTSGRTAYEQYF

size: once
D: .
J: TRBJ2-1
V: TRBV21-1
CDR3: CASSKALAELSSYNEQFF

size: .
D: .
J: TRBJ1-5
V: TRBV10-2
CDR3: CASSEQIHQPQHF

size: once
D: .
J: TRBJ1-2
V: TRBV7-9
CDR3: CASSLVGSFYGYTF

size: .
D: TRBD2
J: TRBJ2-7
V: TRBV20-1
CDR3: CSARSRLAVAEQYF

size: few
D: .
J: TRBJ2-5
V: TRBV9
CDR3: CASSVDKVGGETQYF

size: few
D: .
J: TRBJ1-5
V: TRBV7-6
CDR3: CASSLGGTQPQHF

size: .
D: TRBD1
J: TRBJ1-1
V: TRBV7-8
CDR3: CASRAIPGTGAGTEAFF

size: .
D: .
J: TRBJ2-7
V: TRBV10-1
CDR3: CASSGLGATYEQYF

size: .
D: .
J: TRBJ1-4
V: TRBV28
CDR3: CASSFAVATNEKLFF

size: .
D: .
J: TRBJ1-2
V: TRBV20-1
CDR3: CSARAPGSRDGYTF

size: .
D: .
J: TRBJ1-1
V: TRBV4-3
CDR3: CASSQDQGLDTEAFF

size: .
D: TRBD1
J: TRBJ1-3
V: TRBV4-3
CDR3: CASSRLTGSGNTIYF

size: few
D: .
J: TRBJ1-1
V: TRBV7-9
CDR3: CASSVISLEAFF

size: .
D: TRBD1
J: TRBJ1-2
V: TRBV7-9
CDR3: CASNQTPTGAKRRGYTF

size: .
D: .
J: TRBJ2-5
V: TRBV11-2
CDR3: CASSFAEPETQYF

size: few
D: TRBD1
J: TRBJ1-3
V: TRBV7-9
CDR3: CASSLIGTAIGNTIYF

size: .
D: .
J: TRBJ2-3
V: TRBV30
CDR3: CAWSVTQSTDTQYF

size: .
D: TRBD1
J: TRBJ2-7
V: TRBV20-1
CDR3: CSSGDRDRSYEQYF

size: .
D: .
J: TRBJ2-4
V: TRBV7-9
CDR3: CASSMDRFLAKNIQYF

size: .
D: .
J: TRBJ2-1
V: TRBV28
CDR3: CASSPRLRLTNEQFF